The TCR beta chain described here comes from a study of tumor and adjacent non-tumor tissue in lung cancer. A modified ARM-PCR protocol with three rounds of nested PCR amplified TCRbeta. Each CDR3 protein is one row after TCRdb ran MiXCR on the multiplex PCR reads. The sample includes more than 85,000 distinct CDR3 sequences, 75% of them seen just once. The CDR3 spans 17 residues. Per germline, CDR1 MGHRA and CDR2 YSYEKL. Trimming cost V 0 bases and J 5 bases, with 19 bases left between them. The template was RNA from unsorted bulk tissue. Sequencing was performed on lung tumor tissue. This chain links TRBV4-1 with TRBJ2-5; maybe TRBD2 (6 bases). This clonotype was sampled from a woman aged 55-69 years with non-small cell lung cancer. This chain's CDR3 is CASSQDRVGRLPETQYF. CDR3 nucleotides: TGCGCCAGCAGCCAAGATAGAGTGGGGAGGCTGCCCGAGACCCAGTACTTC.